This TCR beta chain was obtained from a study of T cell responses to AZD1222 COVID-19 vaccine. Findings and caveats of the study: Donors were mostly white British, more females; clonal diversity possibly underestimated.

Germline V gene lookup returns CDR1 MDHEN and CDR2 SYDVKM. There are 15 residues in the CDR3. V trimming: 7 bases; J trimming: 6 bases; junction bases outside the gene matches: 14. Comment on this clone: Its antigen remains unidentified.

Clones were read by immunoSEQ multiplex PCR, and TCRdb kept only the in-frame ones, dropping some. The sample carries around 170,000 clones, just over 90% recorded once. The gene calls are TRBV28 and TRBJ1-1, with TRBD1 matching over 7 bases. The sequence was obtained from an adult in good health. The starting material was peripheral blood, obtained on day 0 of AZD1222 vaccination. The CDR3 sequence: CASIHSRGKRSEAFF. The CDR3 DNA follows: TGTGCCAGCATCCACTCCAGGGGGAAGAGGTCTGAAGCTTTCTTT.